This TCR beta chain was sequenced in a study of T cell responses to AZD1222 COVID-19 vaccine (dated by TCRdb to 2020 to 2023). Context from the whole study: TCR sequencing covered 230 or so trial participants: 200 to 220 given two doses of AZD1222 and 26 given two doses of MenACWY control vaccine. Trial participants were enrolled by age into 18-55, 56-69 and 70-plus year subgroups, with roughly 160, 29 and 62 TCR-sequenced participants respectively. Paper-wide results and their limitations: Conclusions about previously exposed vaccinees were limited because only 5 or 6 AZD1222 recipients were SARS-CoV-2 seropositive at baseline. In the small 56-69-year group, the increase in depth fell short of significance, most likely because of low power. Most participants were white British and females outnumbered males, and the authors suggested that clonal diversity may have been underestimated. Epitopes outside the regions mutated in the B.1.351 and B.1.1.7 variants were reportedly recognized by nearly half of the unique spike-specific TCRs. Spike-specific TCR breadth and depth rose significantly after two AZD1222 doses compared with day 0 and with MenACWY recipients. Because no day 14 peak-response samples were available, repertoires were characterized only after the peak T cell response. Vaccine-associated CD4 TCRs spanned the whole spike protein, with dominant responses in regions 160-218 and 743-854.

About this clone: Its antigen is unknown. No qualities accompany the bases; no much larger clone lies one base away.

The CDR3 regions of human TCRbeta chains were analyzed by immunosequencing. Processing in the source paper ran as follows. Repertoire TCRs were matched against a reference library of SARS-CoV-2-specific TCRs generated with the MIRA antigen-specificity platform. Breadth meant the fraction of unique TCRs that were SARS-CoV-2-associated, whereas depth meant the fraction of total T cells that were SARS-CoV-2-associated. Using the MIRA data, each spike-specific TCR was assigned both to the spike region to which the TCR was reactive and to a CD4 or CD8 class. Log10-transformed breadth and depth values were compared by one-way ANOVA with Sidak's multiple comparisons tests. The clones in this table, taken by TCRdb from immuneACCESS, are in-frame only. Not every clone is retained; where verified, under half of the shortfall comes from an unresolved V gene, and the cause of the rest is unknown. V and J calls and clone size come straight from that table; D and trimming were deduced from the DNA. For this sample the table gives 140,000 to 150,000 clones, of which 85% to 95% were detected only once. The ten largest clonotypes hold around 10% of the sample.

Sample time point, as interpreted from the label and publication: sample from adult after SARS-CoV-2 infection, after symptom onset. A couple of convalescent COVID-19 patients, sampled after symptom onset from adults with prior SARS-CoV-2 infection, were also TCR-sequenced for comparison. The source material was peripheral blood, sampled after recovery from COVID-19. The TCR was taken from an adult who had recovered from COVID-19.

CDR3 reads: CASSYSNQPQHF. The DNA sequence follows: TGTGCCAGCAGTTATAGCAATCAGCCCCAGCATTTT. The sequence links TRBV27 to TRBJ1-5; the D gene assignment is ambiguous. The germline V gene (reference sequence) gives CDR1 as MNHEY and CDR2 as SMNVEV. CDR3 length: 12 amino acids, cysteine to phenylalanine. CDR3 DNA is the only sequence kept; it has 36 bases, read in frame from the first base. The junction carries 1 base between V and J, which are trimmed by 4 bases and 0 bases respectively.